The present TCR beta chain was sequenced within a study of cytomegalovirus exposure and HLA in healthy donors. Looking at the study overall: The approximately 670 first-cohort repertoires and the approximately 110 validation repertoires shared the same platform, a later analysis reported. Findings of the study overall: Subsequent analysis of the roughly 120 validation repertoires found a tendency for first-cohort TCR clusters to co-occur. Among TCR beta chains, those listed as cytomegalovirus-associated numbered about 160.

Generated by immunoSEQ multiplex PCR, the TCRdb table keeps only in-frame clones and is missing some. Among about 110,000 clones listed, about nine tenths were seen once. Of note for this clone: No antigen is known for it.

Material for sequencing was PBMCs. The receptor's source is a woman aged 18 to 35 in good health and CMV-seronegative.

The DNA for the CDR3 is TGTGCCAGCAGTGAAGAGGAGGGGGGGGGCAGGAATGAGCAGTTCTTC. Translated: CASSEEEGGGRNEQFF. V gene TRBV6-1 combines with J gene TRBJ2-1; possibly TRBD2 for D (7 bases). This CDR3 region has 16 residues. Germline lookup yields CDR1 MNHNS and CDR2 SASEGT. V lost 1 base to trimming and J lost 7 bases, with 17 bases between them.